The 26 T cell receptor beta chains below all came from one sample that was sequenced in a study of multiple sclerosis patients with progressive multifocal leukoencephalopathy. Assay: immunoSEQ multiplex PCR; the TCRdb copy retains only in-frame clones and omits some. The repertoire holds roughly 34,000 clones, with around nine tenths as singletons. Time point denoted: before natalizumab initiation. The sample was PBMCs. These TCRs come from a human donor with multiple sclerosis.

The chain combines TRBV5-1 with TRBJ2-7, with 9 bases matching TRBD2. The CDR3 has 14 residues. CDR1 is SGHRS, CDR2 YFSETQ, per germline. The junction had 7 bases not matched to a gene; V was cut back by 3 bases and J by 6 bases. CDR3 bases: TGCGCCAGCAGCTCGGGGACTAGCTTAACCGAGCAGTACTTC. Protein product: CASSSGTSLTEQYF.

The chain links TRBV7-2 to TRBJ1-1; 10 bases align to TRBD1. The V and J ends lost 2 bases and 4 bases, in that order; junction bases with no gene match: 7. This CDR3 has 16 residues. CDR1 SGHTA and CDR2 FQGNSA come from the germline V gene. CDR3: CASSLWDRGGITEAFF. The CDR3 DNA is TGTGCCAGCAGCTTATGGGACAGGGGCGGGATCACTGAAGCTTTCTTT.

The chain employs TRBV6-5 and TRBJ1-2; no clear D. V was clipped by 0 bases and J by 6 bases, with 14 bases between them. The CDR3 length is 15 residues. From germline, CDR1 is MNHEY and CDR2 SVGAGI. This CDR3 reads CASSYSRRSIDGYTF. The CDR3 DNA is TGTGCCAGCAGTTACTCGAGGAGGTCCATAGATGGCTACACCTTC.

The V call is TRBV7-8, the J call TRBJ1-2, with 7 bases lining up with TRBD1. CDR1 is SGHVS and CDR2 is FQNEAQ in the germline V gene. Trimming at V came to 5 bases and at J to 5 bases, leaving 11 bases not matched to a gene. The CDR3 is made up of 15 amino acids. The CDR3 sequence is CASSPGTASYYGYTF. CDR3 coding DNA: TGTGCCAGCAGCCCTGGGACAGCGAGCTATTATGGCTACACCTTC.

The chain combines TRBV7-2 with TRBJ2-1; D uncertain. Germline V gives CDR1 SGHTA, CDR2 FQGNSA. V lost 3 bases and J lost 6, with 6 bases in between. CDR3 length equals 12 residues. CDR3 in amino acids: CASSFQTNEQFF. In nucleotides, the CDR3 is TGTGCCAGCAGCTTCCAAACCAATGAGCAGTTCTTC.

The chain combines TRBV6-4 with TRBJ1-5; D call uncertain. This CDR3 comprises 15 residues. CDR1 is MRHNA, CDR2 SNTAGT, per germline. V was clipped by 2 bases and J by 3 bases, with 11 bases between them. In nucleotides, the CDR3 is TGTGCCAGCAGTGACCTGAGGACGGCCAATCAGCCCCAGCATTTT. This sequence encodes CASSDLRTANQPQHF.

The CDR3, as DNA: TGCGCCAGCAGCCAAGATCGAGGCGGGGTGGGACTGGAGCAGTTCTTC. Encoded protein: CASSQDRGGVGLEQFF. V and J are TRBV4-3 and TRBJ2-1; D is possibly TRBD2 (6 bases). V dropped 0 bases and J dropped 10 bases, with 19 bases sitting between them. Germline V lookup: CDR1 LGHNA, CDR2 YSLEER. The CDR3 spans 16 residues.

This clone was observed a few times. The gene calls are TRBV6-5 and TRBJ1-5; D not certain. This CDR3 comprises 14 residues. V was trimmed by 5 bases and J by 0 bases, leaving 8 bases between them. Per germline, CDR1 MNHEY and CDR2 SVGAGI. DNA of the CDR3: TGTGCCAGCAGTGCGTATTATAGCAATCAGCCCCAGCATTTT. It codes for CASSAYYSNQPQHF.

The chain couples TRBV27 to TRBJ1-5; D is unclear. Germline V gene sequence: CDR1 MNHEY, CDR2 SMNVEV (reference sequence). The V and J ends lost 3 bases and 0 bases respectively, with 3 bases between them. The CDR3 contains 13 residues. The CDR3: CASSFNSNQPQHF. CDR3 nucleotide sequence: TGTGCCAGCAGTTTTAATAGCAATCAGCCCCAGCATTTT.

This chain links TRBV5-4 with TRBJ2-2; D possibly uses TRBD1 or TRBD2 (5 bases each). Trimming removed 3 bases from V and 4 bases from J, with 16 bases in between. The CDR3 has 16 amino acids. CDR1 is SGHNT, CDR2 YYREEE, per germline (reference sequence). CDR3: CASSSTGATVTGELFF. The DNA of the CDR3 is TGTGCCAGCAGCTCAACCGGGGCAACCGTCACCGGGGAGCTGTTTTTT.

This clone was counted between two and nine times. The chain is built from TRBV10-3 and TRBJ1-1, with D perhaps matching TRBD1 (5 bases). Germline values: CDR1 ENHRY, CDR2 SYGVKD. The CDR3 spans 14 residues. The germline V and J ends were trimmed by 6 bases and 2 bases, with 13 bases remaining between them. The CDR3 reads CAISQQALNTEAFF. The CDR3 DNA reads TGTGCCATCAGCCAACAGGCTCTAAACACTGAAGCTTTCTTT.

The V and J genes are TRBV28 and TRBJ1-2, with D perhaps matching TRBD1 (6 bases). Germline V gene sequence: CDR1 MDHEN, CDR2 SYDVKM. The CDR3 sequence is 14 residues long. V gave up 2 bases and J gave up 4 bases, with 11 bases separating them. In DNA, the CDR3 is TGTGCCAGCAGTTTACTTGAGGGGGTCTATGGCTACACCTTC. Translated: CASSLLEGVYGYTF.

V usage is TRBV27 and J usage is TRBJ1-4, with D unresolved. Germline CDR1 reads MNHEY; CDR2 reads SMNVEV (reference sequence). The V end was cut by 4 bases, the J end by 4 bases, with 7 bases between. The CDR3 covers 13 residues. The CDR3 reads CASSSLGNEKLFF. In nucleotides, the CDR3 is TGTGCCAGCAGTTCCCTCGGTAATGAAAAACTGTTTTTT.

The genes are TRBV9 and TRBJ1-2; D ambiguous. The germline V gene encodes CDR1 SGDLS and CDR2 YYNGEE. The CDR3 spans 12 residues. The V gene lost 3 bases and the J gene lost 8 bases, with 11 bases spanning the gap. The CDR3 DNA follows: TGTGCCAGCAGCGCCGCCTCGGGCGGCTACACCTTC. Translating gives CASSAASGGYTF.

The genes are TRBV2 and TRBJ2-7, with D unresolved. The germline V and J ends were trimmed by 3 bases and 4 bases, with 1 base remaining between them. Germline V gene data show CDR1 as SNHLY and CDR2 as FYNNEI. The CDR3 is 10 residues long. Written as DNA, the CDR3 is TGTGCCAGCAGTGAGTACGAGCAGTACTTC. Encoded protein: CASSEYEQYF.

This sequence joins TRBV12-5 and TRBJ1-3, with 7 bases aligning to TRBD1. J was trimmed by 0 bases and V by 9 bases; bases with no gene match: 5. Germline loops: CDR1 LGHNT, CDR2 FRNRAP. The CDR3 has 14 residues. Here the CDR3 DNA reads TGTGCTAGCCGGGGACAGAGCTCTGGAAACACCATATATTTT. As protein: CASRGQSSGNTIYF.

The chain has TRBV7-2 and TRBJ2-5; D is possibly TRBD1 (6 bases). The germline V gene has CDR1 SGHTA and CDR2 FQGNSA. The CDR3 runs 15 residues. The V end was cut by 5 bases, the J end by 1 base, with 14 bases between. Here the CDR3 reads CASSLPLGGQETQYF. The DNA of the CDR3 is TGTGCCAGCAGCCTACCCCTAGGGGGCCAAGAGACCCAGTACTTC.

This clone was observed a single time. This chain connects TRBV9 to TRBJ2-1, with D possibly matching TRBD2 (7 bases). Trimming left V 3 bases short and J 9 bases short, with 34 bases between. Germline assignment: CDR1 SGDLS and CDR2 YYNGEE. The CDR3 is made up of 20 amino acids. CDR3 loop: CASSENSGLVVAEGGGEQFF. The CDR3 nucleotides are TGTGCCAGCAGCGAAAATTCCGGACTAGTAGTTGCCGAAGGGGGGGGTGAGCAGTTCTTC.

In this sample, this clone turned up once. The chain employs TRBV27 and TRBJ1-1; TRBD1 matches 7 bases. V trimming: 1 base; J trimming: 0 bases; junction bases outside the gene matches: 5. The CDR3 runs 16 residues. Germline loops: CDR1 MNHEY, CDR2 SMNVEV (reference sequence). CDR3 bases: TGTGCCAGCAGTTTATTCCAGGGGGGACTGAACACTGAAGCTTTCTTT. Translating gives CASSLFQGGLNTEAFF.

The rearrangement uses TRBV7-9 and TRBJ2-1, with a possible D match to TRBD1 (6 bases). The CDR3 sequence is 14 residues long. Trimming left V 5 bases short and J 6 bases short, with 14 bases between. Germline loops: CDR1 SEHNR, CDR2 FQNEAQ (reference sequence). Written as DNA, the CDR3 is TGTGCCAGCAGCCAAACCACAGGGACCAATGAGCAGTTCTTC. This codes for CASSQTTGTNEQFF. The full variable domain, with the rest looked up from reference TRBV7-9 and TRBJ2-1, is DTGVSQNPRHKITKRGQNVTFRCDPISEHNRLYWYRQTLGQGPEFLTYFQNEAQLEKSRLLSDRFSAERPKGSFSTLEIQRTEQGDSAMYLCASSQTTGTNEQFFGPGTRLTVL.

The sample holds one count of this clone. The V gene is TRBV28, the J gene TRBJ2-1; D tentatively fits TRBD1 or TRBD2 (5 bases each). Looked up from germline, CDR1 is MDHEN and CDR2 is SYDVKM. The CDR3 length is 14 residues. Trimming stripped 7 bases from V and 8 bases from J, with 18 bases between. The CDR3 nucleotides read TGTGCCAGCACCCCGGTGGGGCGGGCGTATGAGCAGTTCTTC. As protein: CASTPVGRAYEQFF.

In DNA form, the CDR3 reads TGCGCCAGCAGCCAAGATTTGGGGTATGGCTACACCTTC. This gives the protein CASSQDLGYGYTF. V usage is TRBV4-3 and J usage is TRBJ1-2; D is uncertain. The CDR3 is 13 amino acids. CDR1 and CDR2 from the germline V gene are LGHNA and YSLEER. Trimming cost V 0 bases and J 5 bases, with 7 bases left between them.

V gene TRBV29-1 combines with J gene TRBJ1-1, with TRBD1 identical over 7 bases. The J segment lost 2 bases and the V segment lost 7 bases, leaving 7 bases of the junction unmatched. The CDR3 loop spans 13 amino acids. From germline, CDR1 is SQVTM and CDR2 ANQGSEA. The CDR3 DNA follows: TGCAGCGCATCGACAGGGTTTAACACTGAAGCTTTCTTT. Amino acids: CSASTGFNTEAFF.

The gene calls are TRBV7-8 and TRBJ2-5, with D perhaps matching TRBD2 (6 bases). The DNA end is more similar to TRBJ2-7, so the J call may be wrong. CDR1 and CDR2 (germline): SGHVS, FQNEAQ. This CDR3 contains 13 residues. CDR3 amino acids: CASSLGTIREQYF. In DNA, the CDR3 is TGTGCCAGCAGCTTAGGGACTATTCGCGAGCAGTACTTC.

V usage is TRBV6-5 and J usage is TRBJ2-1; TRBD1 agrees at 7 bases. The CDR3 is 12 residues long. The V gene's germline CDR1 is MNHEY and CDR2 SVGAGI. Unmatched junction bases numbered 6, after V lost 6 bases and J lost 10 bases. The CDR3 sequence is CASSAGTAEQFF. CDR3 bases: TGTGCCAGCAGCGCAGGGACAGCCGAGCAGTTCTTC.

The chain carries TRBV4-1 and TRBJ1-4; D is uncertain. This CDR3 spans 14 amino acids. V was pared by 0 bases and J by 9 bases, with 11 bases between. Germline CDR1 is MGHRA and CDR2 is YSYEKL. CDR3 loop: CASSQEPKEKKLFF. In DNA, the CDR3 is TGCGCCAGCAGCCAAGAGCCTAAGGAGAAAAAACTGTTTTTT.